One sample yielded the 24 T cell receptor beta chains listed below, sequenced in a study of T cell responses to AZD1222 COVID-19 vaccine (dated by TCRdb to the early 2020s). The receptor library was made with the immunoSEQ multiplex PCR assay. Held by TCRdb, this immuneACCESS table contains in-frame sequences only and omits some clones. Under half of the omission traces to an unresolved V gene where checked; the cause of the rest is unknown. The sample data list 130,000 to 150,000 clones, and about 90% of these were observed just once. The top ten clonotypes cover about 5.3% of the sample. The sample's time point, from its label and the paper: baseline before first vaccination. Sequencing used peripheral blood, obtained on day 0 of AZD1222 vaccination. These TCRs come from an adult in good health.

V usage is TRBV10-3 and J usage is TRBJ2-2, with D perhaps matching TRBD2 (6 bases). Germline V gene lookup returns CDR1 ENHRY and CDR2 SYGVKD. The CDR3 extends over 12 amino acids. The CDR3 DNA sequence: TGTGCTCTGGCGGGGATCGGCGGGGAGCTGTTTTTT. Its protein is CALAGIGGELFF.

This chain links TRBV7-9 with TRBJ2-1, with 11 bases fitting TRBD2. V was clipped by 6 bases and J by 4 bases; unmatched bases: 5. CDR3 length: 15 amino acids. CDR1 SEHNR and CDR2 FQNEAQ come from the germline V gene (reference sequence). CDR3 sequence (DNA): TGTGCCAGCAGTCCTCTAGCGGGAGGATACAATGAGCAGTTCTTC. Translation: CASSPLAGGYNEQFF.

The chain combines TRBV19 with TRBJ1-1, with D tentatively TRBD1 (5 bases). V lost 6 bases and J 9 bases, leaving 17 bases between the germline ends. The CDR3 has 13 residues. Germline V CDR1 and CDR2: LNHDA, SQIVND (reference sequence). The CDR3 sequence: CASRHPDSYKAFF. DNA of the CDR3: TGTGCCAGTAGACACCCCGACAGTTACAAAGCTTTCTTT.

The chain is built from TRBV6-6 and TRBJ2-3; TRBD2 matches 14 bases. Looked up from germline, CDR1 is MNHNY and CDR2 is SVGAGI (reference sequence). The CDR3 is made up of 20 amino acids. Germline trimming cut 5 bases from V and 4 bases from J; bases unmatched to any gene: 17. CDR3 loop: CASSPTSGTSGSKGADTQYF. The DNA for the CDR3 is TGTGCCAGCAGTCCTACTTCCGGGACTAGCGGGAGTAAGGGTGCAGATACGCAGTATTTT.

V gene TRBV4-1 combines with J gene TRBJ1-2; 11 bases map to TRBD1. Germline values: CDR1 MGHRA, CDR2 YSYEKL. Trimming cost V 3 bases and J 8 bases; bases outside gene matches: 5. There are 14 residues in the CDR3. CDR3 nucleotides: TGCGCCAGCAGCCATGGACAGGGGGCAGGGGGCTACACCTTC. Translating gives CASSHGQGAGGYTF.

This sequence joins TRBV6-5 and TRBJ1-1; no definite D call. V lost 2 bases and J lost 1, with 5 bases in between. The CDR3 extends over 13 amino acids. Germline CDR1 MNHEY, CDR2 SVGAGI. The CDR3: CASSYRSNTEAFF. The CDR3 coding sequence is TGTGCCAGCAGTTACCGTTCGAACACTGAAGCTTTCTTT.

The chain carries TRBV15 and TRBJ1-2; D remains unclear. V lost 0 bases, J lost 4 bases, and 9 bases lay in between. Germline V CDR1 and CDR2: LNHNV, YYDKDF (reference sequence). The CDR3 extends over 14 amino acids. The CDR3: CATSRDQVGYGYTF. CDR3 nucleotides: TGTGCCACCAGCAGAGATCAGGTTGGCTATGGCTACACCTTC.

The J gene is TRBJ2-2, the V gene TRBV6-5; D unclear. The CDR3 is made up of 15 amino acids. Germline loops: CDR1 MNHEY, CDR2 SVGAGI. Deletions cut 2 bases from V and 3 bases from J, with 10 bases between. CDR3 nucleotide sequence: TGTGCCAGCAGTTACGAGAAGACGTACACCGGGGAGCTGTTTTTT. It translates to CASSYEKTYTGELFF.

The chain employs TRBV28 and TRBJ2-1; 10 nucleotides match TRBD1. The CDR3 loop spans 14 amino acids. Trimming cost V 8 bases and J 4 bases; bases outside gene matches: 5. Germline CDR1 is MDHEN and CDR2 is SYDVKM. Here the CDR3 reads CASADRGRYNEQFF. The CDR3 DNA sequence: TGTGCCAGCGCCGACAGGGGGCGGTACAATGAGCAGTTCTTC.

The rearrangement uses TRBV6-8 and TRBJ2-1; D is unresolved. There are 10 residues in the CDR3. The germline V and J ends were trimmed by 7 bases and 9 bases, with 7 bases remaining between them. CDR1 and CDR2 from the germline V gene are MNHGY and SAAAGT. DNA for the CDR3: TGTGCCAGCAAGAGACCTGAGCAGTTCTTC. Translating gives CASKRPEQFF.

The chain uses TRBV6-2 or TRBV6-3 and TRBJ2-7; D gene unclear. V was cut by 2 bases and J by 0 bases, with 5 bases left in between. CDR1 and CDR2 from the germline V gene are MNHEY and SVGEGT. CDR3 length: 13 residues. CDR3 protein: CASSYDNSYEQYF. The CDR3 region has the DNA TGTGCCAGCAGTTACGACAACTCCTACGAGCAGTACTTC.

The J gene is TRBJ1-5, the V gene TRBV23-1, with D unresolved. TRBV23-1 is annotated as an ORF whose role is uncertain. The CDR3 sequence is 16 residues long. V lost 1 base to trimming and J lost 6 bases, with 16 bases between them. CDR3 residues: CASSQCRRGLGQPQHF. CDR3 sequence (DNA): TGCGCCAGCAGTCAATGCAGGAGAGGGCTGGGTCAGCCCCAGCATTTT.

The gene calls are TRBV18 and TRBJ2-7; 7 nucleotides align to TRBD2. With V trimmed by 3 bases and J by 5 bases, 16 bases remained unmatched. The CDR3 has 17 residues. Germline V gene lookup returns CDR1 KGHSH and CDR2 LQKENI. The CDR3 sequence: CASSPPDGGRAGNEQYF. CDR3 in DNA: TGTGCCAGCTCACCCCCGGATGGTGGGAGGGCCGGGAACGAGCAGTACTTC.

The CDR3 sequence is CASSVNIGENQPQHF. CDR3 sequence (DNA): TGTGCCAGCAGCGTGAACATCGGTGAGAATCAGCCCCAGCATTTT. This chain links TRBV9 with TRBJ1-5; D gene uncertain. Germline CDR1 is SGDLS and CDR2 is YYNGEE. The CDR3 extends over 15 amino acids. V shed 2 bases and J shed 4 bases, with 13 bases lying between them.

V and J are TRBV27 and TRBJ1-4, with 8 bases identical to TRBD1. CDR3 length: 15 residues. J lost 8 bases, V lost 6 bases, and 11 bases had no gene match. In germline, CDR1 is MNHEY, CDR2 SMNVEV (reference sequence). CDR3 bases: TGTGCCAGCAGCCGAATATCGACAGGGGTGGAAAAACTGTTTTTT. Its translation: CASSRISTGVEKLFF.

The chain joins TRBV27 to TRBJ1-3, with D possibly TRBD1 on 6 matching bases. The CDR3 covers 15 residues. Germline assignment: CDR1 MNHEY and CDR2 SMNVEV (reference sequence). Trimming took 5 bases from V and 2 from J, leaving 13 bases between them. In DNA form, the CDR3 reads TGTGCCAGCAGTGCCACAGGGCTCCCTGGAAACACCATATATTTT. It specifies CASSATGLPGNTIYF.

This clone came up once. The chain joins TRBV19 to TRBJ2-7, with D hard to call. This CDR3 has 14 residues. V lost 2 bases and J lost 3, with 11 bases in between. Germline loops: CDR1 LNHDA, CDR2 SQIVND (reference sequence). The CDR3 loop reads CASSISEDGYEQYF. The CDR3 nucleotides read TGTGCCAGTAGTATAAGCGAGGACGGCTACGAGCAGTACTTC.

The genes are TRBV28 and TRBJ2-5; 7 nucleotides match TRBD1. V lost 2 bases, J lost 1 base, and 4 bases stayed unmatched. The CDR3 length is 15 residues. Per germline, CDR1 MDHEN and CDR2 SYDVKM. The CDR3 region is CASSLGTETQETQYF. The CDR3 DNA reads as TGTGCCAGCAGTTTAGGGACAGAGACCCAAGAGACCCAGTACTTC. Supplemented by reference TRBV28 and TRBJ2-5, the full variable domain reads DVKVTQSSRYLVKRTGEKVFLECVQDMDHENMFWYRQDPGLGLRLIYFSYDVKMKEKGDIPEGYSVSREKKERFSLILESASTNQTSMYLCASSLGTETQETQYFGPGTRLLVL.

This chain joins TRBV9 and TRBJ1-2; the D is unclear. V gave up 2 bases and J gave up 7 bases, with 18 bases separating them. CDR1 SGDLS and CDR2 YYNGEE come from the germline V gene. The CDR3 is 15 residues long. The CDR3 DNA is TGTGCCAGCAGCGTCAACGACCACGTCTCGGGTGGCTACACCTTC. Translated: CASSVNDHVSGGYTF.

J is TRBJ2-7 and V is TRBV6-1; no definite D call. V was cut by 3 bases and J by 1 base, with 13 bases left in between. The CDR3 has 15 amino acids. Germline loops: CDR1 MNHNS, CDR2 SASEGT. CDR3 sequence reads: CASSEGSFTSYEQYF. The CDR3 nucleotides read TGTGCCAGCAGTGAGGGCAGCTTCACGTCCTACGAGCAGTACTTC.

J is TRBJ2-1 and V is TRBV10-3; the D is unclear. The CDR3 is made up of 11 amino acids. Trimming stripped 6 bases from V and 3 bases from J, with 3 bases between. CDR1 is ENHRY, CDR2 SYGVKD, per germline. The CDR3 coding sequence is TGTGCCATCAGCTTCTACAATGAGCAGTTCTTC. Protein sequence: CAISFYNEQFF.

Details on this clone: The sample has other DNA sequences that encode this CDR3 too. The chain combines TRBV28 with TRBJ1-2; D uncertain. Trimming left V 6 bases short and J 4 bases short, with 3 bases between. Germline CDR1 MDHEN, CDR2 SYDVKM. The CDR3 covers 10 residues. The CDR3 nucleotides are TGTGCCAGCAGGTCCTATGGCTACACCTTC. Protein sequence: CASRSYGYTF.

The chain couples TRBV7-2 to TRBJ2-3; no clear D. The CDR3 is 15 amino acids. Trimming took 1 base from V and 0 from J, leaving 8 bases between them. Germline CDR1 is SGHTA and CDR2 is FQGNSA. The CDR3 spells CASSLDLISTDTQYF. The CDR3 nucleotides are TGTGCCAGCAGCTTAGACTTGATCAGCACAGATACGCAGTATTTT.

Points on this clone: At one of its ends the junction is not consistent with the germline gene, which may arise from a read error. V gene TRBV7-9 combines with J gene TRBJ1-2; no definite D call. Germline loops: CDR1 SEHNR, CDR2 FQNEAQ (reference sequence). This CDR3 is built from 14 residues. The CDR3, as DNA: TGTGCCAGCACCTTAGACACGGATCGGGATGGCTACACCTTC. Encoded protein: CASTLDTDRDGYTF.